Listed below are T cell receptor beta chains from one sample, sequenced in a study of T cells in Graves' hyperthyroidism and ophthalmopathy. TCRdb re-called the multiplex PCR reads with MiXCR, one entry per CDR3 protein. The sample shows fewer than 200,000 distinct CDR3 sequences, more than 15% of them seen only once. Sequencing used blood. Receptors were obtained from a woman in her 50s with Graves' hyperthyroidism. CDR3s include the opening cysteine and the closing phenylalanine or tryptophan. D genes are given only for firm matches. Clone size appears in some rows only: once, few, many, or a class for an expanded clone.

J gene,D gene,CDR3 length,V gene,clone size,CDR3 DNA,CDR3 protein
TRBJ2-5,.,14,TRBV2,.,TGTGCCAGCAGCCCCCAGGGGGGGGAAGAGACCCAGTACTTC,CASSPQGGEETQYF
TRBJ2-5,.,13,TRBV5-1,few,TGCGCCAGCAGCCGGGACCTCCAAGAGACCCAGTACTTC,CASSRDLQETQYF
TRBJ2-3,.,15,TRBV11-2,.,TGTGCCAGCAGCTTAATTGAGGGGTTGGCAGATACGCAGTATTTT,CASSLIEGLADTQYF
TRBJ2-3,TRBD2,14,TRBV20-1,many,TGCAGTGCTTTCTCTAGCGGGGGCACAGATACGCAGTATTTT,CSAFSSGGTDTQYF
TRBJ2-1,TRBD2,15,TRBV5-1,many,TGCGCCAGCAGCCCGAGCGGGGGAACATACAATGAGCAGTTCTTC,CASSPSGGTYNEQFF
TRBJ1-1,.,12,TRBV29-1,many,TGCAGCGCAATGACAGCTAACACTGAAGCTTTCTTT,CSAMTANTEAFF
TRBJ2-7,.,10,TRBV7-2,many,TGTGCCAGCAGGGGGGATAAGCAGTACTTC,CASRGDKQYF
TRBJ2-7,TRBD1,17,TRBV3-1,.,TGTGCCAGCAGCCAAGATCCTCGTGCAGGGGGAATCTGCGAGCAGTACTTC,CASSQDPRAGGICEQYF
TRBJ2-5,TRBD2,19,TRBV6-2/TRBV6-3,many,TGTGCCAGCAGCCGGAACCTTGGGACTAGCGGGGGCCGGGGGGAGACCCAGTACTTC,CASSRNLGTSGGRGETQYF
TRBJ2-7,TRBD1,14,TRBV19,many,TGTGCCAGTAGTATCGCGGCAGGGGGAAACGAGCAGTACTTC,CASSIAAGGNEQYF
TRBJ1-2,.,13,TRBV11-3,.,TGTGCCAGCAGCTTCGAAGGGGGCTATGGCTACACCTTC,CASSFEGGYGYTF
TRBJ2-3,.,14,TRBV9,many,TGTGCCAGCAGCGTTATAGGTGGCACAGATACGCAGTATTTT,CASSVIGGTDTQYF
TRBJ2-1,.,15,TRBV6-2/TRBV6-3,many,TGTGCCAGCAGTTCACAGGGAGACTCCTACAATGAGCAGTTCTTC,CASSSQGDSYNEQFF
TRBJ1-4,.,12,TRBV4-1,.,TGCGCCGGTAGACAGAGGGATGAAAAACTGTTTTTT,CAGRQRDEKLFF
TRBJ2-5,.,14,TRBV7-9,many,TGTGCCAGCAGCCCCCGAGGGGGGTCAGAGACCCAGTACTTC,CASSPRGGSETQYF
TRBJ2-2,TRBD2,16,TRBV5-4,few,TGTGCCAGCAGCTTGGGCGGACTAGCATACACCGGGGAGCTGTTTTTT,CASSLGGLAYTGELFF
TRBJ1-2,.,16,TRBV4-1,few,TGCGCCAGCAGCCAAGCGTCCGTCCGAATTCTCTATGGCTACACCTTC,CASSQASVRILYGYTF
TRBJ2-1,.,15,TRBV7-3,many,TGTGCCAGCAGCCCTCTACAAGGGTCCTACAATGAGCAGTTCTTC,CASSPLQGSYNEQFF
TRBJ1-5,.,13,TRBV5-1,many,TGCGCCAGCAGCGCAGGGGACGGACAGCCCCAGCATTTT,CASSAGDGQPQHF
TRBJ2-2,.,14,TRBV20-1,.,TGCAGTGCTACGGACTACCCGGTCACCGGGGAGCTGTTTTTT,CSATDYPVTGELFF
TRBJ2-7,.,13,TRBV7-9,many,TGTGCCAGCAGCTTACCAGGGCAGTACGAGCAGTACTTC,CASSLPGQYEQYF